These 3 T cell receptor beta chains share one sample of origin, sequenced in a study of blood T cell repertoires in COVID-19. The method was immunoSEQ multiplex PCR; TCRdb's version includes in-frame clones alone and lacks a portion of them. Seen here are around 120,000 clones, 85% to 90% observed once, and the top ten hold 0.88%. The specimen was peripheral blood. These receptors all stem from a woman aged 45-59 years with active or convalescent COVID-19.

The chain uses TRBV2 and TRBJ2-7, with a weak D call TRBD1 (6 bases). V dropped 1 base and J dropped 2 bases, with 6 bases sitting between them. Germline CDR1 reads SNHLY; CDR2 reads FYNNEI. The CDR3 runs 13 residues. CDR3 coding DNA: TGTGCCAGCAGTGAAGAGGGGGCCTACGAGCAGTACTTC. Its translation is CASSEEGAYEQYF.

The chain links TRBV29-1 to TRBJ2-7, with 9 bases aligning to TRBD1. The CDR3 extends over 16 amino acids. Looked up from germline, CDR1 is SQVTM and CDR2 is ANQGSEA. V lost 0 bases and J lost 3; bases outside the gene matches: 9. CDR3 DNA: TGCAGCGTTGAAGAGTCGGGGAGGACAGGGGTCTACGAGCAGTACTTC. Its translation is CSVEESGRTGVYEQYF.

The chain joins TRBV13 to TRBJ2-2; D gene unclear. V was clipped by 1 base and J by 10 bases, with 4 bases between them. This CDR3 spans 11 amino acids. Germline CDR1 is PRHDT and CDR2 is FYEKMQ (reference sequence). The CDR3 bases are TGTGCCAGCAGCTTAGCCCAGGAGCTGTTTTTT. Protein: CASSLAQELFF. Combining the CDR3 with reference TRBV13 and TRBJ2-2 gives the whole variable domain AAGVIQSPRHLIKEKRETATLKCYPIPRHDTVYWYQQGPGQDPQFLISFYEKMQSDKGSIPDRFSAQQFSDYHSELNMSSLELGDSALYFCASSLAQELFFGEGSRLTVL.